The 27 T cell receptor beta chains in this list originate from one sample, sequenced in a study of blood T cell repertoires in COVID-19. Method: immunoSEQ multiplex PCR; TCRdb's copy keeps in-frame clones and lacks some. The sample carries roughly 150,000 clones, 82% recorded once. Sequenced input: peripheral blood. These TCRs come from an elderly woman with active or convalescent COVID-19.

The chain has TRBV4-2 and TRBJ1-6; D is possibly TRBD1 (5 bases). The CDR3 covers 15 residues. The germline CDR1 and CDR2 sequences are LGHNA and YNFKEQ. V lost 4 bases and J lost 8, with 15 bases in between. CDR3 protein: CASSPRDWGDSPLHF. The CDR3 DNA is TGTGCCAGCAGCCCCCGGGACTGGGGAGATTCACCCCTCCACTTT.

J is TRBJ1-6 and V is TRBV12-3 or TRBV12-4, with unresolved D. V gave up 3 bases and J gave up 8 bases, with 8 bases separating them. There are 13 residues in the CDR3. CDR3 in DNA: TGTGCCAGCAGTTTTTTCGGAGATTCACCCCTCCACTTT. It translates to CASSFFGDSPLHF.

The CDR3 DNA is TGTGCCAGCAGCCAAGATATGGGAGTCGACACCGGGGAGCTGTTTTTT. As protein: CASSQDMGVDTGELFF. The chain couples TRBV3-1 (or the pseudogene TRBV3-2) to TRBJ2-2; possible D gene TRBD2, 5 bases. Germline assignment: CDR1 LGHDT and CDR2 YNNKEL (reference sequence). Trimming cost V 0 bases and J 3 bases, with 11 bases left between them. The CDR3 runs to 16 residues.

J is TRBJ1-1 and V is TRBV19; the D gene is possibly TRBD1 (5 bases). The CDR3 totals 14 residues. Trimming stripped 3 bases from V and 3 bases from J, with 11 bases between. The germline gives CDR1 LNHDA, CDR2 SQIVND (reference sequence). The CDR3 coding sequence is TGTGCCAGTAGTATCTTCCAGGGTGACACTGAAGCTTTCTTT. Translation gives CASSIFQGDTEAFF.

Only a few counts were recorded for this clone. V is TRBV5-1 and J is TRBJ1-1; 7 bases fit TRBD1. V shed 2 bases, J shed 1 base, and the junction held 2 bases outside the gene matches. Per germline, CDR1 SGHRS and CDR2 YFSETQ. CDR3 length: 14 residues. The CDR3 protein is CASSFGTANTEAFF. As DNA, the CDR3 is TGCGCCAGCAGCTTCGGGACAGCGAACACTGAAGCTTTCTTT.

CDR3 protein: CASSLGLAGPYEQYF. The DNA for the CDR3 is TGCGCCAGCAGCTTGGGACTAGCGGGACCCTACGAGCAGTACTTC. V and J are TRBV5-1 and TRBJ2-7, with 11 bases matching TRBD2. CDR1 and CDR2 (germline): SGHRS, YFSETQ. This CDR3 is 15 amino acids long. The J segment lost 2 bases and the V segment lost 0 bases, leaving 1 base of the junction unmatched.

The genes are TRBV19 and TRBJ1-2; the match to TRBD1 covers 8 bases. The CDR3 length is 16 residues. Germline V CDR1 and CDR2: LNHDA, SQIVND (reference sequence). V lost 3 bases to trimming and J lost 2 bases; unmatched junction nucleotides: 8. CDR3 in amino acids: CASSIGGTGGNYGYTF. The CDR3 DNA is TGTGCCAGTAGTATTGGTGGAACAGGGGGGAACTATGGCTACACCTTC.

The rearrangement links TRBV30 to TRBJ2-5; 10 nucleotides line up with TRBD2. The CDR3 is 14 amino acids. V shed 3 bases, J shed 4 bases, and the junction held 5 bases outside the gene matches. In germline, CDR1 is GTSNPN, CDR2 SVGIG (reference sequence). The CDR3 coding sequence is TGTGCCTGGAGACCTCTAGCGGGAGTAGAGACCCAGTACTTC. Its protein is CAWRPLAGVETQYF.

In its sample, this clone was seen a few times. CDR3 residues: CASSPGIPGELFF. CDR3 bases: TGTGCCAGCAGTCCAGGGATTCCCGGGGAGCTGTTTTTT. The rearrangement uses TRBV7-9 and TRBJ2-2, with TRBD1 as a possible D gene (5 bases). This CDR3 has 13 amino acids. Germline assignment: CDR1 SEHNR and CDR2 FQNEAQ (reference sequence). Trimming removed 6 bases at V and 6 bases at J, with 11 bases between.

The V call is TRBV11-2, the J call TRBJ2-1; 16 positions agree with TRBD2. The V gene's germline CDR1 is SGHAT and CDR2 FQNNGV. Trimming cost V 5 bases and J 3 bases; bases outside gene matches: 7. There are 18 residues in the CDR3. The CDR3 loop is CASSLGTSGRAVYNEQFF. In DNA form, the CDR3 reads TGTGCCAGCAGCCTCGGGACTAGCGGGAGGGCCGTCTACAATGAGCAGTTCTTC.

The J gene is TRBJ2-1, the V gene TRBV5-1, with 10 bases fitting TRBD2. V shed 3 bases and J 5 bases; nucleotides not matched to a gene: 8. The germline V gene has CDR1 SGHRS and CDR2 YFSETQ. CDR3 size: 16 residues. CDR3 region: CASSSLGLAANNEQFF. In nucleotides, the CDR3 is TGCGCCAGCAGCTCCCTCGGACTAGCGGCAAACAATGAGCAGTTCTTC. Full variable domain (remainder filled in from reference TRBV5-1 and TRBJ2-1): KAGVTQTPRYLIKTRGQQVTLSCSPISGHRSVSWYQQTPGQGLQFLFEYFSETQRNKGNFPGRFSGRQFSNSRSEMNVSTLELGDSALYLCASSSLGLAANNEQFFGPGTRLTVL.

The J gene is TRBJ2-5, the V gene TRBV15; TRBD2 agrees at 14 bases. J gave up 5 bases and V 1 base, and 9 bases lay outside the gene matches. The CDR3 contains 18 residues. In germline, CDR1 is LNHNV, CDR2 YYDKDF (reference sequence). The CDR3 reads CATSRARGLAGEVETQYF. The CDR3 DNA follows: TGTGCCACCAGCAGAGCGCGGGGACTAGCGGGAGAGGTGGAGACCCAGTACTTC.

The rearrangement joins TRBV12-3 or TRBV12-4 to TRBJ1-2; D not certain. The CDR3 length is 11 residues. Trimming stripped 3 bases from V and 11 bases from J, with 10 bases between. Here the CDR3 reads CASSLLSRYTF. The CDR3 DNA reads TGTGCCAGCAGTTTGTTATCACGGTACACCTTC.

CDR3 protein: CASSYRGNNEQFF. The CDR3 DNA sequence: TGTGCCAGCAGTTACCGAGGTAACAATGAGCAGTTCTTC. The chain carries TRBV6-5 and TRBJ2-1; no firm D call. CDR1 MNHEY and CDR2 SVGAGI come from the germline V gene. The CDR3 covers 13 residues. V shed 2 bases and J shed 5 bases, with 7 bases lying between them.

The chain couples TRBV6-5 to TRBJ2-5; D perhaps matches TRBD2 (7 bases). The V and J ends lost 8 bases and 5 bases respectively, with 15 bases between them. In germline, CDR1 is MNHEY, CDR2 SVGAGI. The CDR3 length is 13 residues. CDR3: CASLEWGGETQYF. The DNA of the CDR3 is TGTGCCAGCCTTGAGTGGGGGGGCGAGACCCAGTACTTC.

The V and J genes are TRBV7-9 and TRBJ1-1; 7 bases match TRBD1. Unmatched junction bases numbered 10, after V lost 5 bases and J lost 1 base. CDR1 SEHNR and CDR2 FQNEAQ come from the germline V gene (reference sequence). The CDR3 has 16 amino acids. The CDR3 DNA reads as TGTGCCAGCAGCCCACAGGGGCTAAGAGGGAACACTGAAGCTTTCTTT. It translates to CASSPQGLRGNTEAFF.

This chain joins TRBV20-1 and TRBJ1-2; a weak D match, TRBD1 (5 bases). This CDR3 is 11 amino acids long. The V and J ends lost 7 bases and 6 bases respectively, with 12 bases between them. Germline CDR1 is DFQATT and CDR2 is SNEGSKA (reference sequence). The CDR3 is CSVGDSDGYTF. The DNA of the CDR3 is TGCAGTGTCGGGGACTCCGATGGCTACACCTTC.

The CDR3 sequence is CSAIDRGNQPQHF. The CDR3 DNA reads as TGCAGTGCTATTGACAGGGGCAATCAGCCCCAGCATTTT. This chain links TRBV20-1 with TRBJ1-5; 7 bases align to TRBD1. Germline CDR1 and CDR2: DFQATT and SNEGSKA (reference sequence). The CDR3 extends over 13 amino acids. Germline trimming cut 4 bases from V and 2 bases from J; bases unmatched to any gene: 2.

With regard to this clone: Germline is not matched at one junction end, which may reflect a read error. The rearrangement joins TRBV6-5 to TRBJ2-7; 7 positions match TRBD1. The CDR3 totals 15 residues. The germline V gene has CDR1 MNHEY and CDR2 SVGAGI. DNA of the CDR3: TGTGCCGGCAGCGCGGACAGGAACATTCTGTACGAGCAGTACTTC. Protein: CAGSADRNILYEQYF.

J is TRBJ1-1 and V is TRBV10-3; maybe TRBD1 (6 bases). In germline, CDR1 is ENHRY, CDR2 SYGVKD. The CDR3 is made up of 13 amino acids. V lost 4 bases, J lost 1 base, and 7 bases lay in between. In DNA form, the CDR3 reads TGTGCCATCAGTGCGGGACAGAACACTGAAGCTTTCTTT. It translates to CAISAGQNTEAFF.

There are a few counts of this clone. The chain uses TRBV7-9 and TRBJ2-7; D may be TRBD1 (5 bases). CDR1 and CDR2 (germline): SEHNR, FQNEAQ (reference sequence). CDR3 length: 11 amino acids. V dropped 3 bases and J dropped 10 bases, with 10 bases sitting between them. This CDR3 reads CASSFKGHQYF. The CDR3 DNA reads as TGTGCCAGCAGCTTCAAGGGGCATCAGTACTTC.

The chain uses TRBV15 and TRBJ2-2; TRBD2 aligns across 9 bases. The CDR3 consists of 16 residues. From germline, CDR1 is LNHNV and CDR2 YYDKDF (reference sequence). V lost 0 bases and J lost 4; bases outside the gene matches: 3. In nucleotides, the CDR3 is TGTGCCACCAGCAGAGATGTAGCGGGAGTCACCGGGGAGCTGTTTTTT. It is translated as CATSRDVAGVTGELFF.

This chain uses TRBV11-2 with TRBJ1-5, with D perhaps TRBD1 (6 bases). The CDR3 has 13 amino acids. In germline, CDR1 is SGHAT, CDR2 FQNNGV. The V end lost 5 bases, the J end lost 5 bases, and 10 bases lay between the germline ends. CDR3 residues: CASSQGSDQPQHF. CDR3 sequence (DNA): TGTGCCAGCAGCCAGGGGTCCGATCAGCCCCAGCATTTT.

This chain uses TRBV7-9 with TRBJ2-7; D uncertain. The CDR3 sequence is 11 residues long. Germline loops: CDR1 SEHNR, CDR2 FQNEAQ (reference sequence). V lost 5 bases, J lost 3 bases, and 5 bases lay in between. This CDR3 reads CASSPFYEQYF. In nucleotides, the CDR3 is TGTGCCAGCAGCCCTTTCTACGAGCAGTACTTC.

The V call is TRBV6-5, the J call TRBJ2-7; TRBD1 matches 11 bases. CDR3 length equals 13 residues. The trim removed 6 bases at V and 6 bases at J, leaving 4 bases unmatched. The germline gives CDR1 MNHEY, CDR2 SVGAGI. The CDR3 spells CASSRDRGAEQYF. CDR3 sequence (DNA): TGTGCCAGCAGCAGGGACAGGGGGGCCGAGCAGTACTTC.

The J gene is TRBJ1-1, the V gene TRBV30; D not resolved. CDR1 is GTSNPN and CDR2 is SVGIG in the germline V gene (reference sequence). The CDR3 consists of 12 residues. Between the trimmed V and J ends, which lost 0 bases and 10 bases, there was a span of 12 bases. The CDR3 region is CAWSVQRVRAFF. CDR3 bases: TGTGCCTGGAGTGTACAGAGGGTTCGAGCTTTCTTT.

The chain links TRBV7-2 to TRBJ2-7, with 8 nucleotides matching TRBD1. CDR3 length: 14 amino acids. Per germline, CDR1 SGHTA and CDR2 FQGNSA. V trimming: 5 bases; J trimming: 3 bases; junction bases outside the gene matches: 6. The CDR3 DNA reads as TGTGCCAGCAGCGTCCGGGGACAGGACTACGAGCAGTACTTC. Protein sequence: CASSVRGQDYEQYF.